The 5 T cell receptor beta chains below all came from one sample that was sequenced in a study of blood T cell repertoires in COVID-19. Profiled with immunoSEQ multiplex PCR; TCRdb holds only in-frame clones, not every one. This sample yields 90,000 or so clones, of which 90% to 95% are seen a single time; under 2% belongs to the top ten. Material for sequencing was peripheral blood. All receptors derive from a human donor with active COVID-19. The donor label of this sample is uncertain.

V gene TRBV27 combines with J gene TRBJ2-5; TRBD1 is a possible D gene (6 bases). This CDR3 is built from 16 residues. Germline-derived CDR1 and CDR2 are MNHEY and SMNVEV (reference sequence). Trimming stripped 5 bases from V and 2 bases from J, with 18 bases between. CDR3 in amino acids: CASSRWGQGWQETQYF. CDR3 coding DNA: TGTGCCAGCAGTCGCTGGGGGCAGGGATGGCAAGAGACCCAGTACTTC.

The chain joins TRBV7-2 to TRBJ2-7; a possible D gene is TRBD1 (6 bases). CDR1 is SGHTA and CDR2 is FQGNSA in the germline V gene. This CDR3 is built from 15 residues. V was shortened by 4 bases and J by 1 base, with 14 bases between the two germline ends. The CDR3 spells CASSSNRVPSYEQYF. CDR3 sequence (DNA): TGTGCCAGCAGCTCAAACAGGGTGCCGTCCTACGAGCAGTACTTC.

This clone is a singleton in its sample. The V call is TRBV5-1, the J call TRBJ2-5; no clear D gene. The V gene lost 4 bases and the J gene lost 5 bases, with 15 bases spanning the gap. This CDR3 has 14 amino acids. Germline CDR1 and CDR2: SGHRS and YFSETQ. CDR3 loop: CASSPGKSEETQYF. For the CDR3, the DNA is TGCGCCAGCAGCCCTGGCAAGTCGGAGGAGACCCAGTACTTC.

V gene TRBV18 combines with J gene TRBJ1-2; TRBD1 agrees at 12 bases. The junction had 4 bases not matched to a gene; V was cut back by 0 bases and J by 2 bases. Germline CDR1 and CDR2: KGHSH and LQKENI. The length of the CDR3 is 17 residues. This chain's CDR3 is CASSPPGTGGSNYGYTF. CDR3 DNA: TGTGCCAGCTCACCACCTGGGACAGGGGGCTCGAACTATGGCTACACCTTC.

The chain is built from TRBV27 and TRBJ1-4; the D is unclear. Germline lookup yields CDR1 MNHEY and CDR2 SMNVEV (reference sequence). This CDR3 region has 16 residues. V lost 1 base to trimming and J lost 3 bases, with 12 bases between them. The CDR3 region has the DNA TGTGCCAGCAGTTTATATCGGCCAGCGGCTAATGAAAAACTGTTTTTT. Translated, it gives CASSLYRPAANEKLFF.